These 20 T cell receptor beta chains were sequenced from one sample in a study of T cells in women clearing cervical HPV infection. Only in-frame clones appear in the TCRdb table, and some are missing; sequencing was by immunoSEQ multiplex PCR. The sample has some 15,000 clones. Material for sequencing was blood buffy coat. The origin of the receptors is a woman aged 18 to 75 with a cervical HPV16 infection that either progressed to CIN3+ or cleared (not recorded which).

Comment on this clone: From the germline J gene comes the end of the CDR3, since the read stops 3 residues before it. J is TRBJ2-1 and V is TRBV5-1; 8 nucleotides align to TRBD1. This CDR3 contains 16 residues. The germline V gene has CDR1 SGHRS and CDR2 YFSETQ. J was trimmed by 6 bases and V by 5 bases; bases with no gene match: 13. The sequenced CDR3 bases are TGCGCCAGCAGAGACGGTAGGACAGGGTTGTTCAATGAG. It specifies CASRDGRTGLFNE. The CDR3 in full is CASRDGRTGLFNEQFF.

In regard to this clone: The observed sequence ends 3 residues before the CDR3 terminus, with the missing tail filled in from the germline J gene. The V gene is TRBV7-6, the J gene TRBJ2-1; 11 bases fit TRBD2. V lost 3 bases, J lost 8 bases, and 15 bases stayed unmatched. CDR1 and CDR2 from the germline V gene are SGHVS and FNYEAQ. The length of the CDR3 is 18 residues. This chain's CDR3 is CASSLASGRFTAIDEQFF. Incomplete CDR3 DNA: TGTGCCAGCAGCTTGGCTAGCGGGAGGTTCACAGCCATCGATGAG.

On this clone: The read comes to an end 3 residues before the CDR3 does, leaving the germline J gene to fill in the end. The chain joins TRBV11-2 to TRBJ2-3; TRBD2 matches at 7 bases. Germline CDR1 reads SGHAT; CDR2 reads FQNNGV. This CDR3 spans 15 amino acids. The V gene end was trimmed by 4 bases and the J gene end by 3 bases; junction bases not matched to a gene: 7. The CDR3 spells CASSSQAGKTDTQYF. CDR3 DNA (partial): TGTGCCAGCAGCTCACAAGCGGGGAAAACAGATACG.

Remarks on this clone: Read data end 3 residues before the CDR3 end; the end is taken from the germline J gene. The rearrangement links TRBV7-9 to TRBJ2-5, with 7 bases matching TRBD1. CDR1 is SEHNR, CDR2 FQNEAQ, per germline (reference sequence). V lost 5 bases, J lost 2 bases, and 5 bases stayed unmatched. CDR3 size: 14 residues. CDR3 amino acids: CASSEPTGQETQYF. CDR3 DNA, as far as it was read: TGTGCCAGCAGCGAACCGACAGGGCAAGAGACC.

In the case of this clone: The CDR3 is cut off 3 residues early in the read; its end comes from the germline J gene. The chain recombines TRBV19 with TRBJ1-2; 7 bases agree with TRBD1. Germline CDR1 LNHDA, CDR2 SQIVND (reference sequence). With 6 bases clipped from V and 2 bases from J, the junction kept 3 bases outside the gene matches. The CDR3 contains 13 residues. CDR3 loop: CASRVGQNYGYTF. The sequenced CDR3 bases are TGTGCCAGTAGAGTGGGACAGAACTATGGC. The full variable domain, its missing parts supplied by reference TRBV19 and TRBJ1-2, is DGGITQSPKYLFRKEGQNVTLSCEQNLNHDAMYWYRQDPGQGLRLIYYSQIVNDFQKGDIAEGYSVSREKKESFPLTVTSAQKNPTAFYLCASRVGQNYGYTFGSGTRLTVV.

As for this clone: The read comes to an end 3 residues before the CDR3 does, leaving the germline J gene to fill in the end. The V and J genes are TRBV12-3 or TRBV12-4 and TRBJ2-7; D uncertain. With 1 base removed from V and 6 bases from J, the gap between germline ends came to 10 bases. This CDR3 comprises 13 residues. The part of the CDR3 DNA that was read is TGTGCCAGCAGTTTAGGCCCTAGTTCCGAG. Encoded protein: CASSLGPSSE. The complete CDR3 reads CASSLGPSSEQYF.

Notes on this clone: The CDR3 goes on 3 residues after the read ends, and that part is filled in from the germline J gene. The chain uses TRBV11-3 and TRBJ1-6; 9 bases line up with TRBD1. The V gene's germline CDR1 is SGHNT and CDR2 YENEEA. The CDR3 has 15 residues. J was trimmed by 10 bases and V by 2 bases; bases with no gene match: 6. Partial CDR3 DNA: TGTGCCAGCAGCTTATCGGGACAGGGAGTCTCACCC. The encoded protein is CASSLSGQGVSP. The full CDR3 is CASSLSGQGVSPLHF.

As for this clone: The read halts 3 residues ahead of the CDR3 end, with the missing end drawn from the germline J gene. The V gene is TRBV11-1, the J gene TRBJ1-1, with D possibly being TRBD1 (5 bases). Trimming cost V 5 bases and J 7 bases, with 14 bases left between them. Germline loops: CDR1 SGHAT, CDR2 FQDESV (reference sequence). This CDR3 has 13 amino acids. The sequenced part of the CDR3 DNA is TGTGCCAGCAGCCTGGGGCAGGGTATTGAA. Protein sequence: CASSLGQGIE. The full CDR3 reads CASSLGQGIEAFF.

Comment on this clone: The read is 3 residues too short to cover the CDR3 end, so that end is filled in from the germline J gene. The J gene is TRBJ1-2, the V gene TRBV5-1, with 7 bases matching TRBD1. Per germline, CDR1 SGHRS and CDR2 YFSETQ. The CDR3 totals 17 residues. The junction had 12 bases not matched to a gene; V was cut back by 0 bases and J by 4 bases. The CDR3 loop reads CASSLGLRDREVYGYTF. The CDR3 DNA, read in part, is TGCGCCAGCAGCTTGGGTTTGAGGGACAGAGAAGTCTATGGC.

Concerning this clone itself: The CDR3 extends 3 residues past the end of the read, so its final part is completed from the germline J gene. This chain joins TRBV11-3 and TRBJ1-1, with 9 bases identical to TRBD1. The V gene's germline CDR1 is SGHNT and CDR2 YENEEA. Germline trimming cut 4 bases from V and 2 bases from J; bases unmatched to any gene: 5. The CDR3 runs to 15 residues. The DNA read from the CDR3 is TGTGCCAGCAGCTCCCGACAGGGGGGAAACACTGAA. It codes for CASSSRQGGNTE. The entire CDR3 is CASSSRQGGNTEAFF.

Regarding this clone: A junction end diverges from the germline sequence, so it may reflect a read error. The read finishes 3 residues shy of the CDR3 end, and the germline J gene is used to complete it. The chain recombines TRBV7-9 with TRBJ1-2; 11 positions match TRBD1. Germline V CDR1 and CDR2: SEHNR, FQNEAQ (reference sequence). The CDR3 is made up of 15 amino acids. The part of the CDR3 DNA that was read is TGTGCCAGCAGCTTAGGGGACAGGGGGAACTTTGGC. Translating gives CASSLGDRGNFG. The CDR3 in full is CASSLGDRGNFGYTF.

Concerning this clone itself: The read comes to an end 3 residues before the CDR3 does, leaving the germline J gene to fill in the end. The chain couples TRBV5-1 to TRBJ1-1; 8 bases align to TRBD1. There are 14 residues in the CDR3. Germline V CDR1 and CDR2: SGHRS, YFSETQ. The J segment lost 3 bases and the V segment lost 6 bases, leaving 7 bases of the junction unmatched. The CDR3 loop reads CASNDQGADTEAFF. Incomplete CDR3 DNA: TGCGCCAGCAATGATCAGGGGGCCGACACTGAA.

In regard to this clone: The read halts 3 residues ahead of the CDR3 end, with the missing end drawn from the germline J gene. The chain carries TRBV6-2 or TRBV6-3 and TRBJ2-7; 8 bases agree with TRBD1. This CDR3 has 13 amino acids. Germline assignment: CDR1 MNHEY and CDR2 SVGEGT. With 6 bases clipped from V and 5 bases from J, the junction kept 6 bases outside the gene matches. The CDR3 is CASSLGQGHEQYF. The CDR3 DNA, read in part, is TGTGCCAGCAGCCTCGGACAGGGTCACGAG.

A remark on this clone: The read ends 3 residues before the CDR3 terminus; that terminus is restored from the germline J gene. The rearrangement joins TRBV11-3 to TRBJ2-3; 11 nucleotides line up with TRBD1. Unmatched junction bases numbered 4, after V lost 3 bases and J lost 5 bases. The CDR3 totals 15 residues. CDR1 is SGHNT and CDR2 is YENEEA in the germline V gene. CDR3 bases read: TGTGCCAGCAGCTTTACCGGGACAGGGGGAGATACG. Its translation is CASSFTGTGGDT. The entire CDR3 reads CASSFTGTGGDTQYF.

In regard to this clone: The sequenced fragment ends 3 residues before the CDR3 boundary, so the rest is inferred from the germline J gene. This chain joins TRBV4-2 and TRBJ1-1, with TRBD1 matching 7 bases. Germline V gene lookup returns CDR1 LGHNA and CDR2 YNFKEQ. V dropped 0 bases and J dropped 4; count of bases not matched to a gene: 2. This CDR3 spans 14 amino acids. CDR3 bases read: TGTGCCAGCAGCCAAGAACGACAGGGCACTGAA. Its translation: CASSQERQGTE. The whole CDR3 sequence is CASSQERQGTEAFF.

Of note for this clone: Read coverage stops 3 residues before the CDR3 terminus; the germline J gene supplies the remainder. This chain joins TRBV19 and TRBJ2-7; D gene uncertain. The length of the CDR3 is 14 residues. Trimming stripped 3 bases from V and 0 bases from J, with 9 bases between. Germline V gene lookup returns CDR1 LNHDA and CDR2 SQIVND (reference sequence). CDR3 in amino acids: CASSMLYSSYEQYF. The DNA read from the CDR3 is TGTGCCAGTAGTATGTTGTACAGCTCCTACGAG.

Points on this clone: The read ends 3 residues before the CDR3 terminus; that terminus is restored from the germline J gene. V gene TRBV27 combines with J gene TRBJ2-5, with a tentative D call TRBD2 (6 bases). V lost 2 bases, J lost 5 bases, and 18 bases lay in between. The CDR3 loop spans 16 amino acids. The germline gives CDR1 MNHEY, CDR2 SMNVEV (reference sequence). The covered CDR3 bases are TGTGCCAGCAGTTTACGGGGGTGGTGGGCGGGGGAGACC. Its protein is CASSLRGWWAGET. In full, the CDR3 reads CASSLRGWWAGETQYF.

As for this clone: Read coverage stops 3 residues before the CDR3 terminus; the germline J gene supplies the remainder. The chain employs TRBV6-4 and TRBJ2-3, with TRBD1 matching 10 bases. This CDR3 region has 15 residues. Germline V gene sequence: CDR1 MRHNA, CDR2 SNTAGT. The DNA read from the CDR3 is TGTGCCAGCAGTCCCACGACAGGGGGCTGGGAGACG. Its translation is CASSPTTGGWET. The full CDR3 protein is CASSPTTGGWETQYF.

Comment on this clone: The read halts 3 residues ahead of the CDR3 end, with the missing end drawn from the germline J gene. The V and J genes are TRBV20-1 and TRBJ2-3, with D perhaps TRBD1 (5 bases). Trimming took off 6 bases at V and 0 bases at J, with 13 bases between the two ends. This CDR3 has 14 residues. Germline V lookup: CDR1 DFQATT, CDR2 SNEGSKA (reference sequence). The CDR3 here is CSATDIQSTDTQYF. CDR3 DNA, as far as it was read: TGCAGTGCAACGGACATTCAAAGCACAGATACG.

A word on this clone: The read finishes 3 residues shy of the CDR3 end, and the germline J gene is used to complete it. The chain carries TRBV19 and TRBJ2-4; 7 nucleotides agree with TRBD1. The germline V gene encodes CDR1 LNHDA and CDR2 SQIVND (reference sequence). The J segment lost 8 bases and the V segment lost 7 bases, leaving 11 bases of the junction unmatched. The CDR3 consists of 14 residues. CDR3 DNA, as far as it was read: TGTGCCAGTACTTCACAAGGGGGCTATGACATT. Its translation is CASTSQGGYDI. The whole CDR3 protein reads CASTSQGGYDIQYF.